This T cell receptor (beta chain) was captured in a study of cytomegalovirus exposure and HLA in healthy donors. Overall study results and limits: Per a later analysis, approximately 16,000 TCR beta sequences showed association with HLA alleles at 0.05 false discovery rate.

The V gene's germline CDR1 is SGHTA and CDR2 FQGNSA. The CDR3 extends over 17 amino acids. Between the trimmed V and J ends, which lost 2 bases and 2 bases, there was a span of 18 bases. The PCR made use of 60 Vbeta and 13 Jbeta primers. Sequencing was performed with immunoSEQ multiplex PCR; in TCRdb, only in-frame clones are kept and a portion is missing. The sample carries about 150,000 clones, roughly 85% recorded once. Details on this clone: Antigen unknown.

Regarding donors, all were healthy bone marrow donors. The sequence was obtained from a man in his forties in good health and CMV-seropositive. The chain is built from TRBV7-2 and TRBJ1-2; no reliable D call. The specimen sequenced was PBMCs. The CDR3 protein is CASSLPLLSKFNYGYTF. Written as DNA, the CDR3 is TGTGCCAGCAGCTTACCGCTTCTATCAAAATTCAACTATGGCTACACCTTC.